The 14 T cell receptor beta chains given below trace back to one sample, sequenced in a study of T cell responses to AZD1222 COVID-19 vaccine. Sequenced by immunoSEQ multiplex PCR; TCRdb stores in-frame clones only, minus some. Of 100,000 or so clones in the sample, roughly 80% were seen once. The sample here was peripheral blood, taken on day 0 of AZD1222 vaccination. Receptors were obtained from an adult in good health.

The CDR3 loop reads CASNQGADQPQHF. In DNA, the CDR3 is TGTGCCAGCAATCAGGGTGCCGATCAGCCCCAGCATTTT. V and J are TRBV2 and TRBJ1-5, with a tentative D call TRBD1 (5 bases). V lost 7 bases and J lost 5, with 12 bases in between. This CDR3 is built from 13 residues. Germline lookup yields CDR1 SNHLY and CDR2 FYNNEI.

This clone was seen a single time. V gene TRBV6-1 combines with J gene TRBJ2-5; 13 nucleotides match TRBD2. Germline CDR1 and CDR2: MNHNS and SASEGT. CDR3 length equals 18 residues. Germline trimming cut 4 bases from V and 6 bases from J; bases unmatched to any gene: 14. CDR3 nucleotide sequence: TGTGCCAGCAGTGCGACTAGCGGGGGGAGTAGGTTAGGGAAGACCCAGTACTTC. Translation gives CASSATSGGSRLGKTQYF.

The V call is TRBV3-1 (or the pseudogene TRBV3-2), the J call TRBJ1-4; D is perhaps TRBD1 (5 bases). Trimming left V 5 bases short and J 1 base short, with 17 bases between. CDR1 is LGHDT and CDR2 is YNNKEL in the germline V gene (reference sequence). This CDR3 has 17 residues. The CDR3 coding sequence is TGTGCCAGCAGCTCATTCAGGGACGAGGGAACTAATGAAAAACTGTTTTTT. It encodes CASSSFRDEGTNEKLFF.

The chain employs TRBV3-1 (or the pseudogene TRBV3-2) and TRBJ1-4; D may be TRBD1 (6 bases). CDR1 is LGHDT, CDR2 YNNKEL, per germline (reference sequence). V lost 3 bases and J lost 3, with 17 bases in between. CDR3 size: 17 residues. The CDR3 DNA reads TGTGCCAGCAGCCACCGTGTCTGGGGGGGCCCTAATGAAAAACTGTTTTTT. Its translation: CASSHRVWGGPNEKLFF.

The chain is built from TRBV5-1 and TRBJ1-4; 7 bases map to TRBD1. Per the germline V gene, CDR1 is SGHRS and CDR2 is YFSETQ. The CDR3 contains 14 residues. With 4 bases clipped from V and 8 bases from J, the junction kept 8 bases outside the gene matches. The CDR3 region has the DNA TGCGCCAGCAGCGCGGAACAGGGGAGAGAAAAACTGTTTTTT. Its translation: CASSAEQGREKLFF. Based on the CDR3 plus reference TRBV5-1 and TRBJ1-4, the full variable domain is KAGVTQTPRYLIKTRGQQVTLSCSPISGHRSVSWYQQTPGQGLQFLFEYFSETQRNKGNFPGRFSGRQFSNSRSEMNVSTLELGDSALYLCASSAEQGREKLFFGSGTQLSVL.

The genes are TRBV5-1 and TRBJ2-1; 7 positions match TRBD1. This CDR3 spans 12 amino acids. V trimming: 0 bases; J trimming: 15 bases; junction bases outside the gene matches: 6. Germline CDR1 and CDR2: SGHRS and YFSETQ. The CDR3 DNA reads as TGCGCCAGCAGCTTGGGAGCGGACAGGTGGTTCTTC. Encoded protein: CASSLGADRWFF.

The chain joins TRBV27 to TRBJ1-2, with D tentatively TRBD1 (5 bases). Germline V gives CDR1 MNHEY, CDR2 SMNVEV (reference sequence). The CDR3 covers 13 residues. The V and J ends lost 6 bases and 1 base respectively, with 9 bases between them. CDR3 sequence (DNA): TGTGCCAGCAGGGGGGTAGGTAACTATGGCTACACCTTC. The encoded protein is CASRGVGNYGYTF.

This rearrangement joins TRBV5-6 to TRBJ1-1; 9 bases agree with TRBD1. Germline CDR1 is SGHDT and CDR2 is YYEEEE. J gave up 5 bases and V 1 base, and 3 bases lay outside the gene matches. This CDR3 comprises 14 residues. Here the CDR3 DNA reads TGTGCCAGCAGCTTGACAGGGGGCGCAACTGAAGCTTTCTTT. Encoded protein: CASSLTGGATEAFF.

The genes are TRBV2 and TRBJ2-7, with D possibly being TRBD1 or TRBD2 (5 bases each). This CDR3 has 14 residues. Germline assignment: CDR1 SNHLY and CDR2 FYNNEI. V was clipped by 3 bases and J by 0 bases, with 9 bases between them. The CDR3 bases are TGTGCCAGCAGTGACCAGGGAGTCTCCTACGAGCAGTACTTC. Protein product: CASSDQGVSYEQYF.

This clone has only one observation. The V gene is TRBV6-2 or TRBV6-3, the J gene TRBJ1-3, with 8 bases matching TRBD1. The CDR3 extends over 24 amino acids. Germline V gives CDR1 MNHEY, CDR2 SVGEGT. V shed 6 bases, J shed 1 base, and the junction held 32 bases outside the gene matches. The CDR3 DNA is TGTGCCAGCAGCCACAGACGACAGGGGATGACGCCCTCGGGAGGCAGTACTTCTGGAAACACCATATATTTT. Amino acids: CASSHRRQGMTPSGGSTSGNTIYF.

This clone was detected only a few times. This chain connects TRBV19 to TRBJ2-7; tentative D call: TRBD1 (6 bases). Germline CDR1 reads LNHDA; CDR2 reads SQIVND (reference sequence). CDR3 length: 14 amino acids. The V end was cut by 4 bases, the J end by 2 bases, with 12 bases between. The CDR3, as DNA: TGTGCCAGTAGTAACCCCCGGGACACCTACGAGCAGTACTTC. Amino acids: CASSNPRDTYEQYF. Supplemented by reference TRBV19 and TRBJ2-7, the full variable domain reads DGGITQSPKYLFRKEGQNVTLSCEQNLNHDAMYWYRQDPGQGLRLIYYSQIVNDFQKGDIAEGYSVSREKKESFPLTVTSAQKNPTAFYLCASSNPRDTYEQYFGPGTRLTVT.

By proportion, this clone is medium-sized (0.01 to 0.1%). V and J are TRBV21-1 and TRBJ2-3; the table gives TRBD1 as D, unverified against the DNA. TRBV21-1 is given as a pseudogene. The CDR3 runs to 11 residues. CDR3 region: CSTASTDTQYF. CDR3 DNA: TGTTCTACAGCTAGCACAGATACGCAGTATTTT.

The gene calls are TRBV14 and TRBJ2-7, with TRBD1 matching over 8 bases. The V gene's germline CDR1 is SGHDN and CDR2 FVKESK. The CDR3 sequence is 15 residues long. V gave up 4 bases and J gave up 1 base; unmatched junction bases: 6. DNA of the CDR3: TGTGCCAGCAGCCGCATCAGGGGGCTTTCCTACGAGCAGTACTTC. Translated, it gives CASSRIRGLSYEQYF.

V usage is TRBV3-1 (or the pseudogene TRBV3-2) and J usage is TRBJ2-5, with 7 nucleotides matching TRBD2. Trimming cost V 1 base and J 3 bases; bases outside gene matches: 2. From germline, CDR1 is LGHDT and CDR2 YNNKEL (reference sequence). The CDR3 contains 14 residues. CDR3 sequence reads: CASSQVAGEETQYF. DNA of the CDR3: TGTGCCAGCAGCCAAGTCGCGGGGGAAGAGACCCAGTACTTC.